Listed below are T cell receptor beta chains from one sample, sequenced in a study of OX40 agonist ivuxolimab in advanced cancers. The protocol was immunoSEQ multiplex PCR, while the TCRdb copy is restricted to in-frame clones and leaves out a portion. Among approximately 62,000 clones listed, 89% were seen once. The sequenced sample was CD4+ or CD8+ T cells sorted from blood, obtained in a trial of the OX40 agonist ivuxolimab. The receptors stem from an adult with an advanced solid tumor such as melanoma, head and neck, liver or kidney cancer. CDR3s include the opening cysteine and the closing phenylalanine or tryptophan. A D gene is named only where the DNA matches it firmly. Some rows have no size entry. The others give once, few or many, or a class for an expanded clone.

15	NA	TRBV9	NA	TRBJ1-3	CASSVGGASGNTIYF	TGTGCCAGCAGCGTCGGGGGCGCCTCAGGAAACACCATATATTTT
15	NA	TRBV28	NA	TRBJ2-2	CASSLSRVGTGELFF	TGTGCCAGCAGTTTATCGCGCGTGGGCACCGGGGAGCTGTTTTTT
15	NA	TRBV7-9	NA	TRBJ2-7	CASIGDGFSSYEQYF	TGTGCCAGCATCGGGGACGGGTTCAGCTCCTACGAGCAGTACTTC
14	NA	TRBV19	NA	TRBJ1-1	CASSLGNKNTEAFF	TGTGCCAGTAGCCTGGGGAATAAGAACACTGAAGCTTTCTTT
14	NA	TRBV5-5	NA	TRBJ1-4	CASSWTATNEKLFF	TGTGCCAGCAGCTGGACAGCAACTAATGAAAAACTGTTTTTT
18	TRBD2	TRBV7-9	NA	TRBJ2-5	CASSAFLGGAGGQETQYF	TGTGCCAGCAGCGCATTTTTAGGCGGAGCGGGAGGACAGGAGACCCAGTACTTC
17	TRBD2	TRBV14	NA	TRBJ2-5	CASSHLLETSGLETQYF	TGTGCCAGCAGCCACCTTTTGGAGACTAGCGGACTAGAGACCCAGTACTTC
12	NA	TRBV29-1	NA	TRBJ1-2	CSVERGGDGYTF	TGCAGCGTTGAAAGAGGGGGGGATGGCTACACCTTC
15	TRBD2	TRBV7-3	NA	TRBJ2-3	CASSLAGGSTDTQYF	TGTGCCAGCAGCTTAGCGGGAGGGAGCACAGATACGCAGTATTTT
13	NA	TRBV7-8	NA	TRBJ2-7	CASSFLTGYEQYF	TGTGCCAGCAGCTTCCTGACTGGATACGAGCAGTACTTC
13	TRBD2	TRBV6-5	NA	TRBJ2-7	CASSPTAGGEQYF	TGTGCCAGCAGTCCTACAGCGGGAGGAGAGCAGTACTTC
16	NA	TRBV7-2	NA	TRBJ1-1	CASSLPPYRVGTEAFF	TGTGCCAGCAGCTTACCTCCCTACAGGGTGGGCACTGAAGCTTTCTTT
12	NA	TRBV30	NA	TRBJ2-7	CACGLGPYEQYF	TGCGCCTGCGGCTTGGGCCCCTACGAGCAGTACTTC
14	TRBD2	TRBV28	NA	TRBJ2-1	CASSLGPSGSEQFF	TGTGCCAGCAGTTTGGGGCCCAGCGGGAGTGAGCAGTTCTTC
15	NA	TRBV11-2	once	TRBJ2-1	CASSILAGSYNEQFF	TGTGCCAGCAGCATCCTAGCAGGCTCCTACAATGAGCAGTTCTTC
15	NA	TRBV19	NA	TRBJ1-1	CASSPDGLMNTEAFF	TGTGCCAGTAGTCCGGACGGACTAATGAACACTGAAGCTTTCTTT
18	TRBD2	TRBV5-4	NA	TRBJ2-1	CASSPGLAGPSSYNEQFF	TGTGCCAGCAGCCCGGGACTAGCGGGGCCTAGCTCCTACAATGAGCAGTTCTTC
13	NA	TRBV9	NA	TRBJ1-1	CASSVGQGAEAFF	TGTGCCAGCAGCGTAGGGCAGGGCGCTGAAGCTTTCTTT
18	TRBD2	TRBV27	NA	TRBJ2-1	CASSLFGRAGSVSNEQFF	TGTGCCAGCAGTTTATTTGGGAGGGCGGGATCAGTCTCGAATGAGCAGTTCTTC
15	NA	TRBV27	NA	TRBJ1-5	CASSLRALSNQPQHF	TGTGCCAGCAGTCTCCGGGCCCTTAGCAATCAGCCCCAGCATTTT
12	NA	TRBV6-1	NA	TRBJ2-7	CASGGTAVEQYF	TGTGCCAGCGGGGGGACCGCAGTCGAGCAGTACTTC
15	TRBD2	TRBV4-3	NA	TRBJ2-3	CASSPLAGHTDTQYF	TGCGCCAGCAGCCCTTTAGCGGGACACACAGATACGCAGTATTTT
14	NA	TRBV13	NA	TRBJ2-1	CASSFSLVSNEQFF	TGTGCCAGCAGCTTTTCTCTCGTTTCGAATGAGCAGTTCTTC
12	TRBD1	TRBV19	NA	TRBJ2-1	CASSFQGDEQFF	TGTGCCAGTAGTTTCCAGGGGGATGAGCAGTTCTTC
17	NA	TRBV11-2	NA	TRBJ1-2	CASSPWSGGGPNYGYTF	TGTGCCAGCAGCCCCTGGTCCGGTGGGGGACCCAACTATGGCTACACCTTC
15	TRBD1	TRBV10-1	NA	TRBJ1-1	CASSEAPGQLTEAFF	TGCGCCAGCAGTGAGGCTCCGGGACAGCTCACTGAAGCTTTCTTT
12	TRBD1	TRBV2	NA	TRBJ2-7	CASNLDRDEQYF	TGTGCCAGCAATTTGGACAGGGACGAGCAGTACTTC
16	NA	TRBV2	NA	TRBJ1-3	CASTWGPSSSGNTIYF	TGTGCCAGCACCTGGGGACCGTCGAGCTCTGGAAACACCATATATTTT
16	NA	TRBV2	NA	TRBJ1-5	CASSEGGVGGNQPQHF	TGTGCCAGCAGTGAGGGGGGGGTCGGTGGCAATCAGCCCCAGCATTTT
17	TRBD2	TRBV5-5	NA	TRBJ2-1	CASSQQATSGSYNEQFF	TGTGCCAGCAGCCAACAAGCAACTAGCGGTTCCTACAATGAGCAGTTCTTC
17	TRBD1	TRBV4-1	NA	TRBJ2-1	CASSRPGTGKAYNEQFF	TGCGCCAGCAGCCGCCCTGGGACAGGGAAGGCCTACAATGAGCAGTTCTTC
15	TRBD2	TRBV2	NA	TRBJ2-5	CASRLAGGPGETQYF	TGTGCCAGCAGGCTAGCGGGAGGGCCGGGGGAGACCCAGTACTTC
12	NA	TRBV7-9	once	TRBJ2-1	CASSLPANEQFF	TGTGCCAGCAGCTTACCAGCCAATGAGCAGTTCTTC
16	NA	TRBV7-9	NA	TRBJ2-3	CASSLAPTLKVDTQYF	TGTGCCAGCAGCTTAGCGCCAACCCTAAAGGTCGATACGCAGTATTTT
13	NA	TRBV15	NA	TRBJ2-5	CATNRRPQETQYF	TGTGCCACCAACCGACGGCCCCAAGAGACCCAGTACTTC
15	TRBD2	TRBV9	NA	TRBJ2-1	CASSGPGLAASEQFF	TGTGCCAGCAGCGGTCCGGGACTAGCGGCAAGTGAGCAGTTCTTC
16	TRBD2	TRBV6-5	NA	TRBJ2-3	CASSYSGTSGTDTQYF	TGTGCCAGCAGTTACTCCGGGACTAGCGGCACAGATACGCAGTATTTT
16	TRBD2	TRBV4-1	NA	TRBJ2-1	CASSQDPRGTYNEQFF	TGCGCCAGCAGCCAAGATCCGCGGGGGACCTACAATGAGCAGTTCTTC
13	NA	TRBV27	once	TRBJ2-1	CASSLFGEWEQFF	TGTGCCAGCAGTTTATTCGGGGAGTGGGAGCAGTTCTTC
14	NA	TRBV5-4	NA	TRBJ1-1	CASSLDYGGAEAFF	TGTGCCAGCAGCTTGGATTATGGGGGAGCTGAAGCTTTCTTT
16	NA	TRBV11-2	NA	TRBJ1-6	CASSPEPSSYNSPLHF	TGTGCCAGCAGCCCAGAGCCGAGCTCCTATAATTCACCCCTCCACTTT
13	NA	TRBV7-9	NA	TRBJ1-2	CASSLAGRYGYTF	TGTGCCAGCAGCTTAGCAGGGCGCTATGGCTACACCTTC
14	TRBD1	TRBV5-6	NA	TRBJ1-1	CASRETGVNTEAFF	TGTGCCAGCAGGGAGACAGGGGTGAACACTGAAGCTTTCTTT
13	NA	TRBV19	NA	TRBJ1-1	CASSRGMNTEAFF	TGTGCCAGTAGTCGAGGGATGAACACTGAAGCTTTCTTT
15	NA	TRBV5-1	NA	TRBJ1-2	CASSLGQDSNYGYTF	TGCGCCAGCAGCTTGGGACAGGATTCTAACTATGGCTACACCTTC
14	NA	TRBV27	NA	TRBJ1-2	CASSQTGTRGGYTF	TGTGCCAGCAGTCAAACCGGGACCCGCGGAGGCTACACCTTC
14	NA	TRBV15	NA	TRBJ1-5	CATKGRRDNQPQHF	TGTGCCACCAAGGGACGTCGCGACAATCAGCCCCAGCATTTT
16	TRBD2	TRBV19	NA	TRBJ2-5	CASSGGLAGIQETQYF	TGTGCCAGTAGTGGAGGTCTAGCGGGAATCCAAGAGACCCAGTACTTC
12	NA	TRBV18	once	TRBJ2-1	CASSPAGAEQFF	TGTGCCAGCTCACCAGCGGGTGCGGAGCAGTTCTTC
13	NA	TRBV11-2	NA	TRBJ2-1	CASSWDFSNEQFF	TGTGCCAGCAGCTGGGACTTCTCCAATGAGCAGTTCTTC
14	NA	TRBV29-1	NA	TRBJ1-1	CSVKAPQANTEAFF	TGCAGCGTGAAGGCCCCACAGGCGAACACTGAAGCTTTCTTT
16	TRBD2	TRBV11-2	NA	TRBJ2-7	CASSLRDGRASYEQYF	TGTGCCAGCAGCTTAAGGGACGGGAGGGCCTCCTACGAGCAGTACTTC
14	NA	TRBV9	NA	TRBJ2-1	CASSVGGAGYEQFF	TGTGCCAGCAGCGTAGGTGGGGCAGGCTATGAGCAGTTCTTC
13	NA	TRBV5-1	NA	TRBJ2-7	CASSLGYSYEQYF	TGCGCCAGCAGCTTGGGTTACTCCTACGAGCAGTACTTC
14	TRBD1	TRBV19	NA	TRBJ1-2	CASSPRTGIYGYTF	TGTGCCAGTAGTCCGAGGACAGGGATCTATGGCTACACCTTC
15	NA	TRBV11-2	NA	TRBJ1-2	CASSLGGGNPYGYTF	TGTGCCAGCAGCTTAGGGGGGGGGAACCCTTATGGCTACACCTTC
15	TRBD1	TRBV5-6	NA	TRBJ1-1	CASSSLQGTNTEAFF	TGTGCCAGCAGCTCGTTACAGGGGACGAACACTGAAGCTTTCTTT